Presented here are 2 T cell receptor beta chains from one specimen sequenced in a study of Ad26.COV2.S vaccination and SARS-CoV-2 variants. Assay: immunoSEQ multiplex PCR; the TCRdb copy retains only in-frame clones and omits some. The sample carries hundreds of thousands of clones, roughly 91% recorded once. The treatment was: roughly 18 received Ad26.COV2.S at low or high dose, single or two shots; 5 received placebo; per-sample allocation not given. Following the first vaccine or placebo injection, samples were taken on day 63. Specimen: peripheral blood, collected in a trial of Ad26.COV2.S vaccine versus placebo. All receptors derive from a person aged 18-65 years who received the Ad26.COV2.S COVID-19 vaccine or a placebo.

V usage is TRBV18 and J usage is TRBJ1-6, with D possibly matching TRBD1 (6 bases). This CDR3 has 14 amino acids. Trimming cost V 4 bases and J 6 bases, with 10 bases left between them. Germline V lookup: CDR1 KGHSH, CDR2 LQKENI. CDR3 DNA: TGTGCCAGCTCACTTAGGGACATTAATTCACCCCTCCACTTT. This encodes CASSLRDINSPLHF.

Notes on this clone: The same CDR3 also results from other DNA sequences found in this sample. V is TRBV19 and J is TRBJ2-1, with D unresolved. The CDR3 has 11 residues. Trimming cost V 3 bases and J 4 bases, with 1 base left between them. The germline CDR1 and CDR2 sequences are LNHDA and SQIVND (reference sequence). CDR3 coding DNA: TGTGCCAGTAGTATTTACAATGAGCAGTTCTTC. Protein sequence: CASSIYNEQFF.